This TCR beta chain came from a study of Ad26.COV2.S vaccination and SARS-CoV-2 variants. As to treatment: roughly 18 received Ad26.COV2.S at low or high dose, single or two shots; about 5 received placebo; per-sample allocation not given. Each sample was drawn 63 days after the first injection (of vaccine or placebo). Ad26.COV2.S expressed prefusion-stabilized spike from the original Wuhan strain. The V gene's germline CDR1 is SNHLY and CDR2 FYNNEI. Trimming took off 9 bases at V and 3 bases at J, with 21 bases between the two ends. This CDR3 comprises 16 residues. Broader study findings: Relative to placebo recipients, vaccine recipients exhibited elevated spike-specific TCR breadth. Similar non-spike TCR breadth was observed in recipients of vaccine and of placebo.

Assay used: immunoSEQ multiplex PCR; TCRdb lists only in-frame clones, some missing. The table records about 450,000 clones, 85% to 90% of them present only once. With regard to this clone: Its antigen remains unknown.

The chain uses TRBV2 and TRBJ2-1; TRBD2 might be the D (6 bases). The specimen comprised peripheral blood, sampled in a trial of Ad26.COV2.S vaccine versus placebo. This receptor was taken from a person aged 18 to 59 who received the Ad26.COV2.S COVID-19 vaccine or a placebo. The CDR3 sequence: CASTPSVAGLYNEQFF. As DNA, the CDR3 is TGTGCCAGTACCCCTAGCGTAGCAGGGCTCTACAATGAGCAGTTCTTC.